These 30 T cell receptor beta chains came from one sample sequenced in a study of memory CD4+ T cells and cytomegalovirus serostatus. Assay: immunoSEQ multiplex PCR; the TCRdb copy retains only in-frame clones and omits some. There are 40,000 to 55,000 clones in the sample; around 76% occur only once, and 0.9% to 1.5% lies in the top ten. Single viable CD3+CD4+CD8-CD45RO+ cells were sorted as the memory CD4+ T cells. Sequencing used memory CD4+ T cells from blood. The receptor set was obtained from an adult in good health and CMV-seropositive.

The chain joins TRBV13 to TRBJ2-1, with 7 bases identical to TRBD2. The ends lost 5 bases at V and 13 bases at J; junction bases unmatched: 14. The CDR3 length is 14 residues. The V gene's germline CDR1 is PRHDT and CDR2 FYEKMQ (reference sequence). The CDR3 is CASSRASGALPQFF. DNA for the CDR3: TGTGCCAGCAGCCGCGCTAGCGGTGCCCTTCCCCAGTTCTTC.

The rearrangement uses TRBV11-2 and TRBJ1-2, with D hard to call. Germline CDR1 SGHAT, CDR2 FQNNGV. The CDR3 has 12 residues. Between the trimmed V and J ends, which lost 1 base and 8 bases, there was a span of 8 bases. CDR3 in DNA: TGTGCCAGCAGCTTAGGAGGGTGGGGCTACACCTTC. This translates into CASSLGGWGYTF.

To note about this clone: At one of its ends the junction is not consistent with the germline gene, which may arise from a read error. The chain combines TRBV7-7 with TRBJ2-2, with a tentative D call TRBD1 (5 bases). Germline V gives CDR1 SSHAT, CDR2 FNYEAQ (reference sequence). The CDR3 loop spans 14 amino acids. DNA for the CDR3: TGTGCTAGCAGCTTAGACAGGAACACCGGGGAGCTGTTTTTT. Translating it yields CASSLDRNTGELFF.

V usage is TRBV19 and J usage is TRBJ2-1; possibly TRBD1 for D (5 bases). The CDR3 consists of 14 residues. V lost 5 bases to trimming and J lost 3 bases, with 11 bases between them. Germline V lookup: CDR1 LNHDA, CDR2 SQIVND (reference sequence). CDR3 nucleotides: TGTGCCAGTAGTCTCACGGACATCTACAATGAGCAGTTCTTC. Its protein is CASSLTDIYNEQFF.

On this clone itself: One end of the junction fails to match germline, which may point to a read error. This chain's CDR3 is CASSVEGQRNEQFF. The CDR3 DNA sequence: TGTGCCAGCAGCGTAGAGGGCCAAAGGAATGAGCAGTTCTTC. The chain carries TRBV11-3 and TRBJ2-1; possible D gene TRBD2, 5 bases. There are 14 residues in the CDR3. Germline values: CDR1 SGHNT, CDR2 YENEEA.

Here the CDR3 reads CASSFDRTSGNEQFF. In DNA form, the CDR3 reads TGCGCCAGCAGCTTTGACAGGACCTCTGGGAATGAGCAGTTCTTC. This chain uses TRBV5-1 with TRBJ2-1; D possibly corresponds to TRBD1 (6 bases). The CDR3 sequence is 15 residues long. Looked up from germline, CDR1 is SGHRS and CDR2 is YFSETQ. The V and J ends lost 2 bases and 7 bases respectively, with 16 bases between them.

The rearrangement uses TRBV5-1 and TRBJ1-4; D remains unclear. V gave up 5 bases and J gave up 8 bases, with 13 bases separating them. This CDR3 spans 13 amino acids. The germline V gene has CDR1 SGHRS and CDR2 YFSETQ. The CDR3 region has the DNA TGCGCCAGCAGAATTGGGATAAGAGAAAAACTGTTTTTT. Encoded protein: CASRIGIREKLFF.

The CDR3 region is CASSFGPGWGDSPLHF. The CDR3 DNA sequence: TGTGCCAGCAGCTTTGGTCCGGGATGGGGAGATTCACCCCTCCACTTT. The chain joins TRBV7-9 to TRBJ1-6; D not certain. This CDR3 comprises 16 residues. The germline V gene has CDR1 SEHNR and CDR2 FQNEAQ (reference sequence). V was shortened by 3 bases and J by 8 bases, with 17 bases between the two germline ends.

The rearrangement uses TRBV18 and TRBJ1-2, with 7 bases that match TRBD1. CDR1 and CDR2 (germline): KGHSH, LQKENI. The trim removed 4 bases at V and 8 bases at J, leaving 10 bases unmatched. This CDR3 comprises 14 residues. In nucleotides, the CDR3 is TGTGCCAGCTCACTAGGGTGGGACAGACGAGGCTACACCTTC. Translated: CASSLGWDRRGYTF.

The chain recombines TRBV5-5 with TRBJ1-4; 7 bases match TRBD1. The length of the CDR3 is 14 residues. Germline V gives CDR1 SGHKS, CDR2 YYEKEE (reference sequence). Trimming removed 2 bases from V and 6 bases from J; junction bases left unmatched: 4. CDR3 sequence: CASSFVGQDEKLFF. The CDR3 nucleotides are TGTGCCAGCAGCTTTGTCGGACAGGATGAAAAACTGTTTTTT.

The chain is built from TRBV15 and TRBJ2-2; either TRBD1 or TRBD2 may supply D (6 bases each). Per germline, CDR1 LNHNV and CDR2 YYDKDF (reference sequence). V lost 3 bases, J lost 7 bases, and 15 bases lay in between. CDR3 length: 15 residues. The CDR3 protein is CATSRSWGANGELFF. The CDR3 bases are TGTGCCACCAGCAGGTCCTGGGGGGCTAACGGGGAGCTGTTTTTT.

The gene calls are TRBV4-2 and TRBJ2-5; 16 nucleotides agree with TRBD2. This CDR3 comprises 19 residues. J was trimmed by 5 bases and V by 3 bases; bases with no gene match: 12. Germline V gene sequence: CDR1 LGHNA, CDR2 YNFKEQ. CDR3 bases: TGTGCCAGCAGCCAGACCCCGGGACTAGCGGGGGGGGAGGGGGAGACCCAGTACTTC. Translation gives CASSQTPGLAGGEGETQYF.

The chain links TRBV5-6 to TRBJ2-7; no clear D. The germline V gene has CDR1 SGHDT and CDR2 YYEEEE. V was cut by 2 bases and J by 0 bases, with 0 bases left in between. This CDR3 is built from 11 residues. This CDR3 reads CASSFSYEQYF. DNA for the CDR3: TGTGCCAGCAGCTTCTCCTACGAGCAGTACTTC.

CDR3 loop: CAISESMLVVSYGYTF. CDR3 nucleotides: TGTGCCATCAGTGAGTCGATGCTTGTCGTAAGCTATGGCTACACCTTC. The chain couples TRBV10-3 to TRBJ1-2; D is unresolved. Deletions cut 0 bases from V and 4 bases from J, with 15 bases between. Germline V gives CDR1 ENHRY, CDR2 SYGVKD. The CDR3 extends over 16 amino acids.

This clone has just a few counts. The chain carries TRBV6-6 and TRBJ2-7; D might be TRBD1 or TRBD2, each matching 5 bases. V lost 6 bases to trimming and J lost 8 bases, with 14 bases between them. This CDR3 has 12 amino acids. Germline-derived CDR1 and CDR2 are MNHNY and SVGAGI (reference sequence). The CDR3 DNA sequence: TGTGCCAGCAGCCCGGGACGTATTAAGCAGTACTTC. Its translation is CASSPGRIKQYF.

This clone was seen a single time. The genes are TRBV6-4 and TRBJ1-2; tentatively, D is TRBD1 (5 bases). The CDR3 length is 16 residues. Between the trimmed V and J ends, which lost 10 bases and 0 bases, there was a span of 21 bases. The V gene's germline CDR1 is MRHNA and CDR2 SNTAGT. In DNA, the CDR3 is TGTGCCACCATAAATGAGGGACTCGTAGCTAACTATGGCTACACCTTC. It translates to CATINEGLVANYGYTF.

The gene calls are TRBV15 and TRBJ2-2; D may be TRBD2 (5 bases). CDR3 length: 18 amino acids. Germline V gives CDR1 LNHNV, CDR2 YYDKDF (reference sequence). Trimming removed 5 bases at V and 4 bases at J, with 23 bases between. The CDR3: CATSATRTEAVGTGELFF. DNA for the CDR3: TGTGCCACCAGCGCTACTAGGACGGAAGCGGTAGGCACCGGGGAGCTGTTTTTT.

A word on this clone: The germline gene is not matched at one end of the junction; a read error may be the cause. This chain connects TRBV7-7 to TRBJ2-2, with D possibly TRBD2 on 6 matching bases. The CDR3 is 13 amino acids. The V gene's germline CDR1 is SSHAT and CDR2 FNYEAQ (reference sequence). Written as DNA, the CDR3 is TGTGCTAGCAGCTTAGCGCTCGGGGAGGTGACCATCTTT. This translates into CASSLALGEVTIF. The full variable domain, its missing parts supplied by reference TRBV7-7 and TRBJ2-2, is GAGVSQSPRYKVTKRGQDVTLRCDPISSHATLYWYQQALGQGPEFLTYFNYEAQPDKSGLPSDRFSAERPEGSISTLTIQRTEQRDSAMYRCASSLALGEVTIFGEGSRLTVL.

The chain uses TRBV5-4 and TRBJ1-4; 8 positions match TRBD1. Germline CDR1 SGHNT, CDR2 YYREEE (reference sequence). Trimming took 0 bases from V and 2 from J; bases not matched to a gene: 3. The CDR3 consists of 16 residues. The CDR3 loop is CASSLGNRGTNEKLFF. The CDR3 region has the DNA TGTGCCAGCAGCTTGGGGAACAGGGGGACTAATGAAAAACTGTTTTTT.

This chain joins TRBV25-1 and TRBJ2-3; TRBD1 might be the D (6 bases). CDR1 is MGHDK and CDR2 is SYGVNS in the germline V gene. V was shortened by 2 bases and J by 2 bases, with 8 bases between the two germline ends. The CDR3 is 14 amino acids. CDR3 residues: CASSEGGHTDTQYF. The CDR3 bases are TGTGCCAGCAGTGAAGGGGGACACACAGATACGCAGTATTTT.

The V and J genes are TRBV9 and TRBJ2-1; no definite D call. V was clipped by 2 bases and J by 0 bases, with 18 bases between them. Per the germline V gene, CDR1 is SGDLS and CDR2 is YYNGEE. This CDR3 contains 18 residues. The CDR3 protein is CASSVGVQVLSSYNEQFF. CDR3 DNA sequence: TGTGCCAGCAGCGTCGGAGTGCAGGTTTTAAGCTCCTACAATGAGCAGTTCTTC.

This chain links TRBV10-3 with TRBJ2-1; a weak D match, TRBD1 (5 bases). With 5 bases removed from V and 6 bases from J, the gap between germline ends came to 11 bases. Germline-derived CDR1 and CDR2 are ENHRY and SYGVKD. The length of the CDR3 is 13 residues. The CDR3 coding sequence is TGTGCCATCAGTAACCTAGGGGTCAATGAGCAGTTCTTC. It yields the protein CAISNLGVNEQFF.

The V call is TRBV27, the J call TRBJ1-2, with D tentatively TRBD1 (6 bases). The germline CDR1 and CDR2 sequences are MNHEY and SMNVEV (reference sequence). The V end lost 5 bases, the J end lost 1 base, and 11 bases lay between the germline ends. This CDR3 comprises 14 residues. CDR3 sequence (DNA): TGTGCCAGCAGTAATACGGGACATAACTATGGCTACACCTTC. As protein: CASSNTGHNYGYTF.

The CDR3 region is CASSYNPPRMTGNEKLFF. The CDR3, as DNA: TGTGCCAGCAGCTATAACCCCCCACGCATGACAGGCAATGAAAAACTGTTTTTT. The chain is built from TRBV7-6 and TRBJ1-4; D is possibly TRBD1 (6 bases). Per the germline V gene, CDR1 is SGHVS and CDR2 is FNYEAQ. V was trimmed by 4 bases and J by 5 bases, leaving 23 bases between them. The CDR3 extends over 18 amino acids.

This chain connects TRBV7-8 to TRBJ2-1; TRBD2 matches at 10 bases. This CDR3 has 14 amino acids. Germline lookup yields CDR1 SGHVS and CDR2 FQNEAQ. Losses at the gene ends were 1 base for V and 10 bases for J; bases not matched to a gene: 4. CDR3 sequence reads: CASSLGQLAGEQFF. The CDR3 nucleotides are TGTGCCAGCAGCTTAGGACAACTAGCGGGGGAGCAGTTCTTC.

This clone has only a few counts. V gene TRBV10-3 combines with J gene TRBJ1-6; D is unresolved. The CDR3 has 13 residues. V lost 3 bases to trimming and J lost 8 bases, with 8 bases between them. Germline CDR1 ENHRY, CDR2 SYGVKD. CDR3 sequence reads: CAISEQTYSPLHF. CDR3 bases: TGTGCCATCAGTGAACAGACCTATTCACCCCTCCACTTT.

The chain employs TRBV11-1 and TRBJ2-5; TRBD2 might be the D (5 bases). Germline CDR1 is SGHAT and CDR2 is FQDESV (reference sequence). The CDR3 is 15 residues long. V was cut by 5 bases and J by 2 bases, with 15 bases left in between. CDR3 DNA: TGTGCCAGCAGCAGTACCTCGGGGTTTCAAGAGACCCAGTACTTC. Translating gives CASSSTSGFQETQYF.

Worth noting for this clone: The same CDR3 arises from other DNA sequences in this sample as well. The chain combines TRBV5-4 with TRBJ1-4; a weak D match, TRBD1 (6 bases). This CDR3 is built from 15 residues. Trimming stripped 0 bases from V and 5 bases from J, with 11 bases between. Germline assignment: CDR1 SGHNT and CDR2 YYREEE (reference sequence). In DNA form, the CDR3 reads TGTGCCAGCAGCTTGGATGCAGGGGCCAATGAAAAACTGTTTTTT. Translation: CASSLDAGANEKLFF.

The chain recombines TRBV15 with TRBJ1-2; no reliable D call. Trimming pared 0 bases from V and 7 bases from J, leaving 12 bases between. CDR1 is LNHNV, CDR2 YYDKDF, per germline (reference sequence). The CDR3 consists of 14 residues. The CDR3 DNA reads TGTGCCACCAGCAGAGATCGGAGCGTAGGTGGCTACACCTTC. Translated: CATSRDRSVGGYTF.

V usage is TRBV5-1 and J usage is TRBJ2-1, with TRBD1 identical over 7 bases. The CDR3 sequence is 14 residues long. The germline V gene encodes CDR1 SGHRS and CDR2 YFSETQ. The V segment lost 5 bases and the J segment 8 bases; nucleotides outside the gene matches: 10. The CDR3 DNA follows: TGCGCCAGCAGGTTTGAGGGGGCGAAGGATGAGCAGTTCTTC. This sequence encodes CASRFEGAKDEQFF.